This T cell receptor beta chain is from a study of shared clonotypes between healthy human individuals. The method was immunoSEQ multiplex PCR; TCRdb's version includes in-frame clones alone and lacks a portion of them. The sample has 2 million to 3 million clones, 80% to 95% seen once. Study results and caveats: It was only blood that was sampled, and tissue repertoires likely differ. Owing to a small donor count, the genetic and exposure-history diversity represented was limited.

Everyone who donated was a Caucasian adult who lived in Nashville, Tennessee. This clone was seen only a few times. Its antigen is not identified. Germline V gene lookup returns CDR1 WNHNN and CDR2 SYGVQD (reference sequence). The CDR3 extends over 14 amino acids. Trimming at V came to 6 bases and at J to 2 bases, leaving 5 bases not matched to a gene. This chain connects TRBV10-1 to TRBJ1-1, with 8 positions matching TRBD1. Material for sequencing was naive CD4+ T cells from PBMCs. The subset is: CD45RA+ positively selected. The source is a man aged 18 to 35 in good health. Some clones in this sample may be carry-over from other donors' samples. The CDR3 DNA reads TGCGCCAGCAGGGCCGGGACAGGTAACACTGAAGCTTTCTTT. As protein: CASRAGTGNTEAFF.